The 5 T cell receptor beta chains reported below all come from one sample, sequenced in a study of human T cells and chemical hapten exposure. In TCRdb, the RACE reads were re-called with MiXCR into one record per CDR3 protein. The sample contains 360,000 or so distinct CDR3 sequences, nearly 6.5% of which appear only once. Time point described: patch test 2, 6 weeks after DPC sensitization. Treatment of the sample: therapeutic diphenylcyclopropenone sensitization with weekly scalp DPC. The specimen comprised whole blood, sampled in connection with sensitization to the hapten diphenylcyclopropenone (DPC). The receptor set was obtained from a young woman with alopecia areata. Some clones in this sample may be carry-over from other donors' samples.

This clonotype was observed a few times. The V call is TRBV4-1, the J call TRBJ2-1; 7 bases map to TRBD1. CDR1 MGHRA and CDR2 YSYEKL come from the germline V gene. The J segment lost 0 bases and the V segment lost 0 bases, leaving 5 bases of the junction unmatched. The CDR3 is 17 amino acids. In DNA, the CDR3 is TGCGCCAGCAGCCAAGACCAGACAGGGAGCTCCTACAATGAGCAGTTCTTC. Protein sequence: CASSQDQTGSSYNEQFF.

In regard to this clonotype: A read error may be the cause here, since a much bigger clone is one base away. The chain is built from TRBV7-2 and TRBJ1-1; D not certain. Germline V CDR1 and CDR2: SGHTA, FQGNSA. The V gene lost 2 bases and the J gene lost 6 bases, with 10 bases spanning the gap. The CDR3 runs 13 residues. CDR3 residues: CASSLSRPAEAFF. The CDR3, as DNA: TGTGCCAGCAGCTTAAGCAGACCCGCTGAAGCTTTCTTT.

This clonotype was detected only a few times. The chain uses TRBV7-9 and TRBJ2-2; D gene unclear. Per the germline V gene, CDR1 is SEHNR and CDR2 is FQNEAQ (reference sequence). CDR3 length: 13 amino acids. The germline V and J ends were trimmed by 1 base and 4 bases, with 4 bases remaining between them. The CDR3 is CASSLEATGELFF. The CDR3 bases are TGTGCCAGCAGCTTAGAGGCCACCGGGGAGCTGTTTTTT.

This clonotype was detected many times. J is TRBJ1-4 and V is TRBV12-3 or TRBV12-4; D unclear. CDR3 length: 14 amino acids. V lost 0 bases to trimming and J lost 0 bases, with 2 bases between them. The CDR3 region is CASSLAATNEKLFF. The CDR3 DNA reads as TGTGCCAGCAGTTTAGCAGCAACTAATGAAAAACTGTTTTTT.

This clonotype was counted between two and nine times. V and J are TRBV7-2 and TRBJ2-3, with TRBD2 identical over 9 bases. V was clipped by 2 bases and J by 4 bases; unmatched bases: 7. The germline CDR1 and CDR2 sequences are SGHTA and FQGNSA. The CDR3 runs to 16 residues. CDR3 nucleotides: TGTGCCAGCAGCTTAAGACATGAGCGGGGGGCAGATACGCAGTATTTT. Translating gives CASSLRHERGADTQYF.